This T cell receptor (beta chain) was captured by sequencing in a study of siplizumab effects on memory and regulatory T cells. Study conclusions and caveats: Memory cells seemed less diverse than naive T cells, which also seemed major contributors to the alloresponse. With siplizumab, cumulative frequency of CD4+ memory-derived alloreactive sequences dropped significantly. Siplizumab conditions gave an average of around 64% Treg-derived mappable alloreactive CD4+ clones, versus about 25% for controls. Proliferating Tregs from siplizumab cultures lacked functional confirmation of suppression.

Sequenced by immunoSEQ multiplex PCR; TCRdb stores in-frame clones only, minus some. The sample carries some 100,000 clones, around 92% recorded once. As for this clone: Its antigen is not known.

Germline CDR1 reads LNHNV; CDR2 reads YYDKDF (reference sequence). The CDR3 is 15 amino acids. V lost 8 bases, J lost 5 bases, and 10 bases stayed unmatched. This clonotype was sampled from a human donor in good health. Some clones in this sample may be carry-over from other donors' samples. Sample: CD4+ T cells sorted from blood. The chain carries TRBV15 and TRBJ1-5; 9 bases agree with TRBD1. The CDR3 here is CATESGQGSDQPQHF. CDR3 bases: TGTGCCACCGAGTCCGGACAGGGGTCGGATCAGCCCCAGCATTTT.